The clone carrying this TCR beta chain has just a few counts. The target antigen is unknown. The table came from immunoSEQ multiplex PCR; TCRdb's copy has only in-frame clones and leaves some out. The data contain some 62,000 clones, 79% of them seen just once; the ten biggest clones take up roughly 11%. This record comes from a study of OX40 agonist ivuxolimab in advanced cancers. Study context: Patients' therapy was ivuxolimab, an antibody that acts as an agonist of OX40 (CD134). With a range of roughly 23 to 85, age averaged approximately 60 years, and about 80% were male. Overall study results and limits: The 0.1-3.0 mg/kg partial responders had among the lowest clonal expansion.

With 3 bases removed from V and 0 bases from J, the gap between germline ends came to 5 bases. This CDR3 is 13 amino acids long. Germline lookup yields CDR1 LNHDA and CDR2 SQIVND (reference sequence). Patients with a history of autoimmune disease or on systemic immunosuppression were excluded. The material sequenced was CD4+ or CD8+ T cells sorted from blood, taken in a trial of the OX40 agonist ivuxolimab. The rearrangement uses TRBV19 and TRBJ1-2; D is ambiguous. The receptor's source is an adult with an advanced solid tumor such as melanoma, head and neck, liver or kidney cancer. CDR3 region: CASSIQANYGYTF. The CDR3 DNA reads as TGTGCCAGTAGTATTCAGGCTAACTATGGCTACACCTTC.